This section outlines one T cell receptor (beta chain) sequence together with its context. Its matching antigen is unknown. The germline gene is not matched at one end of the junction; a read error may be the cause. The sample originates from a study of cytomegalovirus exposure and HLA in healthy donors. Study conclusions and caveats: Reportedly, cytomegalovirus status was diagnosed with high sensitivity and specificity. Looking again later, the authors saw that most CMV-associated TCR beta chains seemed HLA-restricted.

PCR involved 60 Vbeta and 13 Jbeta primers. Using immunoSEQ multiplex PCR, the repertoire was profiled, and TCRdb retains in-frame clones only, with some absent. Recorded for this sample: just over 150,000 clones. In germline, CDR1 is SGHNT, CDR2 YENEEA. This CDR3 comprises 14 residues. V gene TRBV11-3 combines with J gene TRBJ2-3; tentative D call: TRBD1 (5 bases). The sample was PBMCs. This TCR came from a man aged 25-45 years in good health and CMV-seronegative. CDR3 nucleotides: TGTGCCAGCAGCCCTCATAGGGGCACGGATACGCAGTATTTT. Translated, it gives CASSPHRGTDTQYF.